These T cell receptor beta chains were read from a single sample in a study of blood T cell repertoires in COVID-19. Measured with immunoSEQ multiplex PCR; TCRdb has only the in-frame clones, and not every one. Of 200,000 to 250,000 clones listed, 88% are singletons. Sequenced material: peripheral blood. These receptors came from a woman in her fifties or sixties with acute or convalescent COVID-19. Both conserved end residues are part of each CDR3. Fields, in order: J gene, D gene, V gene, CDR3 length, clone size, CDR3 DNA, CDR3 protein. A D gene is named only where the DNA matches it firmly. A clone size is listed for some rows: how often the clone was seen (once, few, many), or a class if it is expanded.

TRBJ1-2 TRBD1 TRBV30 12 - TGTGCCTCGGGACAGGTGAACTATGGCTACACCTTC CASGQVNYGYTF
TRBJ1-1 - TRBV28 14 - TGTGCCAGCAGTTTATCTTGGTCGACAGAGCAGGCTTTCTTT CASSLSWSTEQAFF
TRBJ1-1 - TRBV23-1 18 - TGCGCCAGCAGGGAATGCTGGCCTCCCCCCCGGGGGGACACTGAAGCTTTCTTT CASRECWPPPRGDTEAFF
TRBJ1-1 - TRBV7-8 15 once TGTGCCAGCAGACCAGAACAGGCCTCGAACACTGAAGCTTTCTTT CASRPEQASNTEAFF
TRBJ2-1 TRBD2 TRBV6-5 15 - TGTGCCAGCAGCCTCAGCGGGGCCCCCTACAATGAGCAGTTCTTC CASSLSGAPYNEQFF
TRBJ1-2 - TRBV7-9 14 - TGTGCCAGCACCCCCTCTCTGTATAACTATGGCTACACCTTC CASTPSLYNYGYTF
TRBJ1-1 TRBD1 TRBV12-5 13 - TGTGCTAGTGGTTTTCACAGGGGTGTTGAAGCTTTCTTT CASGFHRGVEAFF
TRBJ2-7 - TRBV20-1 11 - TGCAGTGGATCGGTCACCTACGAGCAGTACTTC CSGSVTYEQYF
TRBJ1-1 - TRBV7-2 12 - TGTGCCAGCATCCGGTCGAACACTGAAGCTTTCTTT CASIRSNTEAFF
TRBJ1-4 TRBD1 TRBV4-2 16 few TGTGCCAGCAGCTCCCTGACGGGGGACAGACAGGAAAAACTGTTTTTT CASSSLTGDRQEKLFF
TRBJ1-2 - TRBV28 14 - TGTGCCAGCAGTTCCCTAATTGGAGACTATGGCTACACCTTC CASSSLIGDYGYTF
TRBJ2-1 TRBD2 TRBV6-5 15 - TGTGCCAGCAGTTTAACCGGGGGGGTCTACAATGAGCAGTTCTTC CASSLTGGVYNEQFF
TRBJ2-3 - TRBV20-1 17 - TGCAGTGCTAGTATAACGTCGGACTCCTTGGGCACAGATACGCAGTATTTT CSASITSDSLGTDTQYF